The clone carrying this T cell receptor beta chain was observed a few times. This specimen belongs to a study of shared clonotypes between healthy human individuals. Background on the study: The cohort had two women and three men, ages 18 to 49.

Researchers ran the assay at a deep level. Sequencing on ten immunoSEQ deep assay plates was performed for unsorted PBMC DNA. Original processing methods: ImmunoSEQ gave junction-only sequences without quality scores, so filtering differed. The protocol was immunoSEQ multiplex PCR, while the TCRdb copy is restricted to in-frame clones and leaves out a portion. For V, J and clone size, that table is used; D and trimming come from the DNA. In the table there are fewer than 650,000 clones, just over 75% of which are singletons. The CDR3 sequence is 13 residues long. Germline lookup yields CDR1 SGHTA and CDR2 FQGNSA. With V trimmed by 10 bases and J by 10 bases, 12 bases remained unmatched.

The sequenced sample was PBMCs. The receptor was derived from a middle-aged woman in good health. Some clones in this sample may be carry-over from other donors' samples. The chain carries TRBV7-2 and TRBJ2-2, with 7 bases that match TRBD2. CDR3: CATTEVRGVELFF. DNA of the CDR3: TGTGCCACCACAGAGGTCCGGGGGGTGGAGCTGTTTTTT.